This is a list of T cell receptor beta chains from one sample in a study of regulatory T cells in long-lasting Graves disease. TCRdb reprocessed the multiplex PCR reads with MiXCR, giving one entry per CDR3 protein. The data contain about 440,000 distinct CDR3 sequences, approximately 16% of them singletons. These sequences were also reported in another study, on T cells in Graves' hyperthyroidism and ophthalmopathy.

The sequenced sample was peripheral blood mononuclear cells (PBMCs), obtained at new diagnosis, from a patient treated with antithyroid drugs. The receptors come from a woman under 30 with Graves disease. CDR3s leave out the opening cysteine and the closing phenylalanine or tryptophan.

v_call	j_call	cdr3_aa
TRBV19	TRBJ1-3	ASPLGWGAAGNTIY
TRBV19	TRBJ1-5	ASTEGRNQPQH
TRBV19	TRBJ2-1	ASSFLPPPGASRKYNEQF
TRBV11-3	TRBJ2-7	ASSPDLAPIYEQY
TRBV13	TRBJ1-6	ASSLGLTGTGDSPLH
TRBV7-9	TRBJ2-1	ASSSRTGGAGEQF
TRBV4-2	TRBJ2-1	ASSQGGSGRSYNEQF
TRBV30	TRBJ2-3	AWAGGNTWEDTQY
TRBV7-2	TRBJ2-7	ASTPGGWLAGNPYEQY
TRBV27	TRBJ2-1	ASRSRYDEQF
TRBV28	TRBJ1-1	ASSLTGLGDTEAF